The entry below gives a single T cell receptor beta chain sequence along with its context. Trimming removed 3 bases from V and 4 bases from J, with 14 bases in between. The germline V gene has CDR1 SGHRS and CDR2 YFSETQ. This CDR3 spans 15 amino acids. These data belong to a study of human T cells and chemical hapten exposure. Study summary: 2% DPC applied to an approximately 2 cm by approximately 2 cm arm area sensitized donors.

Time point meaning: pre-sensitization, week 0. The treatment denotes: therapeutic diphenylcyclopropenone sensitization with weekly scalp DPC. Whole blood, unfractionated, served as the material for total RNA extraction. In TCRdb, the RACE reads were re-called with MiXCR into one record per CDR3 protein. The table includes 270,000 or so distinct CDR3 sequences, almost 8% detected once. The source is a young man with alopecia areata. Some clones in this sample may be carry-over from other donors' samples. The sequenced sample was whole blood, obtained in connection with sensitization to the hapten diphenylcyclopropenone (DPC). The rearrangement uses TRBV5-1 and TRBJ2-1; unclear D gene. For the CDR3, the DNA is TGCGCCAGCAGCTCATCTACCGCAGAGTACAATGAGCAGTTCTTC. It codes for CASSSSTAEYNEQFF.